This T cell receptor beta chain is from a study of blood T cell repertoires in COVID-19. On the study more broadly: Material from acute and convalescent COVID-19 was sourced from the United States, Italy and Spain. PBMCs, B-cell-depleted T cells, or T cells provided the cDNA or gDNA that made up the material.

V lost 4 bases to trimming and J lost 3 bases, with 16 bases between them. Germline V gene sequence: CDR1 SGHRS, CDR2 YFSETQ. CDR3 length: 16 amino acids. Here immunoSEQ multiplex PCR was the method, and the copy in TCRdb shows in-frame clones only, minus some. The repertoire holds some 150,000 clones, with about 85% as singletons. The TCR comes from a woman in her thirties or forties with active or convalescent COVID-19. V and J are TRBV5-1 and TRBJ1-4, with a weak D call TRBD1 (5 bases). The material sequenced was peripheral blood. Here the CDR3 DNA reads TGCGCCAGCAGCCCCCGACAGACAAGCTCTAATGAAAAACTGTTTTTT. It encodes CASSPRQTSSNEKLFF.